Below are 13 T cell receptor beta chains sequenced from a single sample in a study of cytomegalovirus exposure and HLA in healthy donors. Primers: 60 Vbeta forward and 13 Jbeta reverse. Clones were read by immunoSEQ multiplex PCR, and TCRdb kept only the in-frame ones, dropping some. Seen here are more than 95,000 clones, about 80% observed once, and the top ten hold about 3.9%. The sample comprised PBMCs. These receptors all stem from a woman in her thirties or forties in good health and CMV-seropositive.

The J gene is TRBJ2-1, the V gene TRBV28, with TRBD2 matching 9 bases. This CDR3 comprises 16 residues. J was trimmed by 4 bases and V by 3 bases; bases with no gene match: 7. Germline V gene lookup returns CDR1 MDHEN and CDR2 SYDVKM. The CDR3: CASSFPRLAGYNEQFF. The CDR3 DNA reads TGTGCCAGCAGTTTCCCTAGGCTAGCGGGATACAATGAGCAGTTCTTC.

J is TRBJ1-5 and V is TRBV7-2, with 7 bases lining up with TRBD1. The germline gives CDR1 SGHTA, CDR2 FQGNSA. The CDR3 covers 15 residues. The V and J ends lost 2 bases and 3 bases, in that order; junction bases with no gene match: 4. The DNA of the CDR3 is TGTGCCAGCAGCTTAATGGGACAGCCCAATCAGCCCCAGCATTTT. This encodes CASSLMGQPNQPQHF. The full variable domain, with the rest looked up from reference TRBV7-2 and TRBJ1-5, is GAGVSQSPSNKVTEKGKDVELRCDPISGHTALYWYRQSLGQGLEFLIYFQGNSAPDKSGLPSDRFSAERTGGSVSTLTIQRTQQEDSAVYLCASSLMGQPNQPQHFGDGTRLSIL.

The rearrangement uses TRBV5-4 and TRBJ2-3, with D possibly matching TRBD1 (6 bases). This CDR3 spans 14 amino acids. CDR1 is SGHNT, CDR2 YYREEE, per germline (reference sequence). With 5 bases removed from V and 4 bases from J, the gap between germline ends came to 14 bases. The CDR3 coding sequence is TGTGCCAGCAGTCCCTGGGGGCCCGCAGATACGCAGTATTTT. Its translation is CASSPWGPADTQYF.

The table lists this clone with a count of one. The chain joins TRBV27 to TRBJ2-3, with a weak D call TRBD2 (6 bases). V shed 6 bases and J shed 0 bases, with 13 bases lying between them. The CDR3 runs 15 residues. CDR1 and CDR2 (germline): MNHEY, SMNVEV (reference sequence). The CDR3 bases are TGTGCCAGCAGCCACTGGACTACTAGCACAGATACGCAGTATTTT. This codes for CASSHWTTSTDTQYF.

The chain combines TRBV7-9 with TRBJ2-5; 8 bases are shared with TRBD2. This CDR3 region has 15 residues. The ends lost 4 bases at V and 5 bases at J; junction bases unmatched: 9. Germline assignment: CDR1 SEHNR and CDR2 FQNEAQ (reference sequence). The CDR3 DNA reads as TGTGCCAGCAGCTACCATGACGGGAGGGAGGAGACCCAGTACTTC. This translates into CASSYHDGREETQYF.

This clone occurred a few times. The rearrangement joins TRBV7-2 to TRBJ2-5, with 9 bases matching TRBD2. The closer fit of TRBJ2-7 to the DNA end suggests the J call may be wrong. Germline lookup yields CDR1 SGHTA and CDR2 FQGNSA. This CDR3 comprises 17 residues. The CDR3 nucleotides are TGTGCCAGCAGCTTAGGCCCGGTAGCGGGGGCTTTTGCCGAGCAGTACTTC. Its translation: CASSLGPVAGAFAEQYF.

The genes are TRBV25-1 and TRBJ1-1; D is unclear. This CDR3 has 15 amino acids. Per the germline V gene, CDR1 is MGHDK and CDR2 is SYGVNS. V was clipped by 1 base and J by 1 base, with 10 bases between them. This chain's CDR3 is CASSESGNSNTEAFF. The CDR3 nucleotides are TGTGCCAGCAGTGAATCCGGGAACTCGAACACTGAAGCTTTCTTT.

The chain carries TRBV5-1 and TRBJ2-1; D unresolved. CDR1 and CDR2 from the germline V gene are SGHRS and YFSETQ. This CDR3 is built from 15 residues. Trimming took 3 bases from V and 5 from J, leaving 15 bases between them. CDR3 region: CASSSGPNPDNEQFF. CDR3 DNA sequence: TGCGCCAGCAGCTCTGGGCCCAATCCAGACAATGAGCAGTTCTTC.

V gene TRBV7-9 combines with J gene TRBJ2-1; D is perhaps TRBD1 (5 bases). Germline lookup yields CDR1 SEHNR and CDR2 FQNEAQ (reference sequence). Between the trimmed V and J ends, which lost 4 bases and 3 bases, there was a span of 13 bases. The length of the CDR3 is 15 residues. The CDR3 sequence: CASSWGVGNYNEQFF. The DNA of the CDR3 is TGTGCCAGCAGCTGGGGCGTGGGGAACTACAATGAGCAGTTCTTC.

This CDR3 is CASSPGTTGSQFF. DNA for the CDR3: TGTGCCAGCAGCCCAGGGACTACGGGCTCCCAGTTCTTC. This chain uses TRBV7-9 with TRBJ2-1; 7 positions agree with TRBD2. J lost 13 bases, V lost 5 bases, and 11 bases had no gene match. The CDR3 is made up of 13 amino acids. In germline, CDR1 is SEHNR, CDR2 FQNEAQ (reference sequence).

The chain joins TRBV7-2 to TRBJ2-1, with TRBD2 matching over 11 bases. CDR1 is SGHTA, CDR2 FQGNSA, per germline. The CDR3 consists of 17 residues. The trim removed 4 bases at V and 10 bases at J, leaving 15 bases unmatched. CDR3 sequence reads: CASSSRPAISGRVEQFF. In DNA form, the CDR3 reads TGTGCCAGCAGCTCACGACCAGCGATTAGCGGGAGGGTGGAGCAGTTCTTC.

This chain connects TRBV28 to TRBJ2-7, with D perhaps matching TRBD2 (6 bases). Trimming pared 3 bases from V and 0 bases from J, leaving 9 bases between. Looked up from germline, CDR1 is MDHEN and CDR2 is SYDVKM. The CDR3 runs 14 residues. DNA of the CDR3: TGTGCCAGCAGTTTCGGGGGAGACTCCTACGAGCAGTACTTC. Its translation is CASSFGGDSYEQYF.

The CDR3 DNA is TGCGCCAGCAGCTCCGAGGCCGGTCCCCCCTACGAGCAGTACTTC. It codes for CASSSEAGPPYEQYF. The chain links TRBV5-1 to TRBJ2-7; no definite D call. The germline V and J ends were trimmed by 3 bases and 2 bases, with 15 bases remaining between them. The length of the CDR3 is 15 residues. CDR1 is SGHRS and CDR2 is YFSETQ in the germline V gene.